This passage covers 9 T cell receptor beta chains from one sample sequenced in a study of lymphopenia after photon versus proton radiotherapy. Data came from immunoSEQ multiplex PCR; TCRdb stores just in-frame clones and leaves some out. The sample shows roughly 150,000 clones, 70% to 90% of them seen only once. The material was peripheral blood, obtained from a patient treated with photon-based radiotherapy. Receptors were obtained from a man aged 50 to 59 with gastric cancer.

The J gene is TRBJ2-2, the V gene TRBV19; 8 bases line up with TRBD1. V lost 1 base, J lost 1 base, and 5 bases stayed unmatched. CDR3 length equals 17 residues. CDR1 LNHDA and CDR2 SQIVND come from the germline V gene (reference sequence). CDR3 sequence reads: CASSIAGDRRNTGELFF. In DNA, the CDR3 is TGTGCCAGTAGTATAGCCGGGGACAGGAGGAACACCGGGGAGCTGTTTTTT.

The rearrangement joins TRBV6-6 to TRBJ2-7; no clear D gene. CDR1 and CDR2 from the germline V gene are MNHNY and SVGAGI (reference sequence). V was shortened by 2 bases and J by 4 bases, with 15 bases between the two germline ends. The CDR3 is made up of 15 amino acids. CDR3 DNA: TGTGCCAGCAGTTACCCCGGGTCATTGGGTTACGAGCAGTACTTC. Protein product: CASSYPGSLGYEQYF.

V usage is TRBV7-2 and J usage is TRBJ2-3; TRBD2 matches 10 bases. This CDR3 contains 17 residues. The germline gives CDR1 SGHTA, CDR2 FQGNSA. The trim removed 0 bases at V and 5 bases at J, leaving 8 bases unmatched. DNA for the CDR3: TGTGCCAGCAGCTTAGCGTCTAGCGGGAGTGGTATAGATACGCAGTATTTT. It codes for CASSLASSGSGIDTQYF.

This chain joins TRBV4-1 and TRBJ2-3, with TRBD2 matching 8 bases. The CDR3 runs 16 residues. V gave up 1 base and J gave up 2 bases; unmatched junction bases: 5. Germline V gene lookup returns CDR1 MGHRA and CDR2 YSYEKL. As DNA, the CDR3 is TGCGCCAGCAGCCAAGCCTCACTAGCGGCCACAGATACGCAGTATTTT. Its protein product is CASSQASLAATDTQYF.

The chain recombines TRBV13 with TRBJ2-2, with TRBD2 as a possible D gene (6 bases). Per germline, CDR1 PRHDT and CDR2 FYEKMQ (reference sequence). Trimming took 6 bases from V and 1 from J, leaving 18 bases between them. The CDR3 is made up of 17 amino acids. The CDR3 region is CASSTRGWDLNTGELFF. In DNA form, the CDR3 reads TGTGCCAGCAGTACCAGAGGGTGGGACTTGAACACCGGGGAGCTGTTTTTT.

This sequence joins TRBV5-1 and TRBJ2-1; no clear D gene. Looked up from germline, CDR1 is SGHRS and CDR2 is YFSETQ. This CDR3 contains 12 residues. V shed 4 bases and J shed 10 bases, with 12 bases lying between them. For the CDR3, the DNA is TGCGCCAGCAGCCTGGATTTTACGGAGCAGTTCTTC. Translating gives CASSLDFTEQFF. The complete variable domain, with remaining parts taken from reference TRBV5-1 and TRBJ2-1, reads KAGVTQTPRYLIKTRGQQVTLSCSPISGHRSVSWYQQTPGQGLQFLFEYFSETQRNKGNFPGRFSGRQFSNSRSEMNVSTLELGDSALYLCASSLDFTEQFFGPGTRLTVL.

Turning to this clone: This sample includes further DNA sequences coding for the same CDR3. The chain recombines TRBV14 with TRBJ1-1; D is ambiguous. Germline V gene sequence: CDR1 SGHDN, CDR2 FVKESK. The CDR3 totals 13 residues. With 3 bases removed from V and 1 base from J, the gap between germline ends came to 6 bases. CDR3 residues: CASSQSRNTEAFF. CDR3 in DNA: TGTGCCAGCAGCCAGAGTCGGAACACTGAAGCTTTCTTT.

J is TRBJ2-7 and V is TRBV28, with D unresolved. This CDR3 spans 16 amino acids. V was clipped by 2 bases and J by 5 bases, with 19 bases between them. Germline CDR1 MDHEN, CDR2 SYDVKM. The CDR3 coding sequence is TGTGCCAGCAGTTTAACCCCGACCTCCCCCCCCCACGAGCAGTACTTC. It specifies CASSLTPTSPPHEQYF.

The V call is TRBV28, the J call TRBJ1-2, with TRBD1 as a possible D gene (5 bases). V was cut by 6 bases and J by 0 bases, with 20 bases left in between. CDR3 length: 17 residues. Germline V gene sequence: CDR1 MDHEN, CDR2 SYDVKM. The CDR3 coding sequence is TGTGCCAGCAGCAGGCCAGGGAGGAGTCTCCCTAACTATGGCTACACCTTC. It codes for CASSRPGRSLPNYGYTF.